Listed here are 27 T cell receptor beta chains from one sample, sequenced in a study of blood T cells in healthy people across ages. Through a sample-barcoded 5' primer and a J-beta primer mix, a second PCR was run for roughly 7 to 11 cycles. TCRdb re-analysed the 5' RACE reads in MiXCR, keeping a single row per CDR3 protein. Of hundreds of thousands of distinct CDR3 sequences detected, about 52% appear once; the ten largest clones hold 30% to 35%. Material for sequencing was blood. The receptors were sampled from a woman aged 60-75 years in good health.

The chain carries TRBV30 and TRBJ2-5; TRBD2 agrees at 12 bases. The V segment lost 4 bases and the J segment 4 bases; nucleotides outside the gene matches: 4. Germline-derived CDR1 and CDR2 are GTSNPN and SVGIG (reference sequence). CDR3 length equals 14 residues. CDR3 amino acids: CAWKLAGGGETQYF. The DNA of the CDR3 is TGTGCCTGGAAACTAGCGGGAGGTGGAGAGACCCAGTACTTC.

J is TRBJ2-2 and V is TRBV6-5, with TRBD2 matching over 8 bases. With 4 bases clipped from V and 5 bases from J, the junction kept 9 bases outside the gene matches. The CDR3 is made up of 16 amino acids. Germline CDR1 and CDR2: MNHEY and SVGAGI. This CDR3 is CASSSGLAGWTGELFF. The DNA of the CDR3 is TGTGCCAGCAGTTCCGGGTTAGCGGGATGGACCGGGGAGCTGTTTTTT.

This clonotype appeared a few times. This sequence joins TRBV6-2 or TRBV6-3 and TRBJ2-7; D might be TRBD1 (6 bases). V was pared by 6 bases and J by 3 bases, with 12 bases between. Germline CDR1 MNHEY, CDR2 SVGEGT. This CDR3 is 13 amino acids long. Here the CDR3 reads CASRKTGFYEQYF. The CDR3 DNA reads TGTGCCAGCAGAAAGACAGGATTCTACGAGCAGTACTTC.

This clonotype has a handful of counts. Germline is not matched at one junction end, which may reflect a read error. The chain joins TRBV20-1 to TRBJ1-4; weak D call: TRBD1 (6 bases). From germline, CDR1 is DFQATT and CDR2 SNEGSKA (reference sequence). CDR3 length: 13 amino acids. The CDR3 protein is CCAGDTGYEKLFF. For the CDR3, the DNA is TGCTGTGCTGGGGACACAGGTTATGAAAAACTGTTTTTT.

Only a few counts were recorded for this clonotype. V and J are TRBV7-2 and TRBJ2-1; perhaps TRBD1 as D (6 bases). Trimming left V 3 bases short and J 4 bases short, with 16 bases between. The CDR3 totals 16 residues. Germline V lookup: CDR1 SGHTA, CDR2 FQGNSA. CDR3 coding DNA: TGTGCCAGCAGCTTGGTTTGGGGGCGCGGGTACAATGAGCAGTTCTTC. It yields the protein CASSLVWGRGYNEQFF.

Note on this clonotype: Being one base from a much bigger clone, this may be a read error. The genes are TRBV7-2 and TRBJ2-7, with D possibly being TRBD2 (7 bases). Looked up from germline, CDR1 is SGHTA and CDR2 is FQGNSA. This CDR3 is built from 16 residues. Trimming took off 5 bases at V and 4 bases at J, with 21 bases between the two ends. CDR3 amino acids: CASSVGGGGSPYEQYF. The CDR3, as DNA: TGTGCCAGCAGCGTAGGGGGGGGAGGATCCCCGTACGAGCAGTACTTC.

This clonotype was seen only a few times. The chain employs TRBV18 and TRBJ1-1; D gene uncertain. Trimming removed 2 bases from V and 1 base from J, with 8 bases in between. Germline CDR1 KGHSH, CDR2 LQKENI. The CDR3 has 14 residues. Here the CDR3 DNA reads TGTGCCAGCTCACCATTTAACGGGAACACTGAAGCTTTCTTT. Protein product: CASSPFNGNTEAFF.

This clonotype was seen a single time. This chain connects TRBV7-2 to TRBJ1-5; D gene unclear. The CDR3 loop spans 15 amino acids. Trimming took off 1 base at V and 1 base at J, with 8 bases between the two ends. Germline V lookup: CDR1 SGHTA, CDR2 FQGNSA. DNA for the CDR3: TGTGCCAGCAGCTTAGTTTCGGAAAGCAATCAGCCCCAGCATTTT. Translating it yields CASSLVSESNQPQHF.

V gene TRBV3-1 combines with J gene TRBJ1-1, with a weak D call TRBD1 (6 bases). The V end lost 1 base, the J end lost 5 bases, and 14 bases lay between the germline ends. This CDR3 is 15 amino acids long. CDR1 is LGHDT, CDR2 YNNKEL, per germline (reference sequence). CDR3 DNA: TGTGCCAGCAGCCAAGCGTTGGGGGGCGGGACTGAAGCTTTCTTT. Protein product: CASSQALGGGTEAFF.

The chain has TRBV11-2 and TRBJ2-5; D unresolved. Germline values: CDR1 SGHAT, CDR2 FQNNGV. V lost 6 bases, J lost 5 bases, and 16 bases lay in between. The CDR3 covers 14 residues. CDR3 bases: TGTGCCAGCAGAAATTGGAGACTCGGGGAGACCCAGTACTTC. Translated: CASRNWRLGETQYF.

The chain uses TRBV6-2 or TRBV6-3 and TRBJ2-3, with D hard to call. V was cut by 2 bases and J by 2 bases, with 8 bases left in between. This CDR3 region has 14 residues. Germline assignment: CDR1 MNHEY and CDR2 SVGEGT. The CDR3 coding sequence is TGTGCCAGCAGTTACGGGCTCTACACAGATACGCAGTATTTT. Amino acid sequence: CASSYGLYTDTQYF.

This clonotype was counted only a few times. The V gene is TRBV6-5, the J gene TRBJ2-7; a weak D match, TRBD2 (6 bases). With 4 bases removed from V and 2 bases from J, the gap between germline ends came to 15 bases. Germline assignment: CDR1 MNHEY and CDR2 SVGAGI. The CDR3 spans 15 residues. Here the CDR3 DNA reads TGTGCCAGCAGTTTTTTTGGAGGGCCCACCTACGAGCAGTACTTC. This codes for CASSFFGGPTYEQYF.

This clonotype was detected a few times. The CDR3 is CASSVGGLTLEQYF. The CDR3 region has the DNA TGTGCCAGCAGCGTAGGGGGCTTAACCCTGGAGCAGTACTTC. The rearrangement joins TRBV9 to TRBJ2-7, with TRBD1 as a possible D gene (5 bases). This CDR3 has 14 residues. Germline CDR1 reads SGDLS; CDR2 reads YYNGEE. V was clipped by 0 bases and J by 7 bases, with 14 bases between them. Full variable domain (rest looked up from reference TRBV9 and TRBJ2-7): DSGVTQTPKHLITATGQRVTLRCSPRSGDLSVYWYQQSLDQGLQFLIQYYNGEERAKGNILERFSAQQFPDLHSELNLSSLELGDSALYFCASSVGGLTLEQYFGPGTRLTVT.

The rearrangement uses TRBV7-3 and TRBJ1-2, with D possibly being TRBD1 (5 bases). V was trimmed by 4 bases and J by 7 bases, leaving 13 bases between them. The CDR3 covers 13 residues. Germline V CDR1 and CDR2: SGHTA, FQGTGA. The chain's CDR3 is CASSSDIAGGYTF. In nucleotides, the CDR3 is TGTGCCAGCAGCTCGGACATCGCTGGTGGCTACACCTTC.

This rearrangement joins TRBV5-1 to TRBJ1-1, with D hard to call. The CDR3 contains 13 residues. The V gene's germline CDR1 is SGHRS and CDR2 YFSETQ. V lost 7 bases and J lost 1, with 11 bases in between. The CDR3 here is CASVGPSNTEAFF. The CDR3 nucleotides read TGCGCCAGCGTAGGGCCGTCGAACACTGAAGCTTTCTTT.

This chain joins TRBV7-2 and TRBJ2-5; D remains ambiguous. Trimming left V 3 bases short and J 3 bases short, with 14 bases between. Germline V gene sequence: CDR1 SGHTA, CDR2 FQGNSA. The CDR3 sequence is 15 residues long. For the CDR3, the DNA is TGTGCCAGCAGCTTCCGTCGGACGGATAAAGAGACCCAGTACTTC. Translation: CASSFRRTDKETQYF.

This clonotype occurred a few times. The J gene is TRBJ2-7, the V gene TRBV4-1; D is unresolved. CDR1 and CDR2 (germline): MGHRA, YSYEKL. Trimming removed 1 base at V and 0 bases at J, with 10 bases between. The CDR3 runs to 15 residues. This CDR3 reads CASSQAVGTSYEQYF. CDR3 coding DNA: TGCGCCAGCAGCCAAGCGGTCGGCACCTCCTACGAGCAGTACTTC.

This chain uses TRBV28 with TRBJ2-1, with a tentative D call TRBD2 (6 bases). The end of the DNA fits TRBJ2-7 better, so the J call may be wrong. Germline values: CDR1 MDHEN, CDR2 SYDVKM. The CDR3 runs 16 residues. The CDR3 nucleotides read TGTGCCAGCACCCTGGGGGGAGGACGGAAGACCTACGAGCAGTACTTC. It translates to CASTLGGGRKTYEQYF.

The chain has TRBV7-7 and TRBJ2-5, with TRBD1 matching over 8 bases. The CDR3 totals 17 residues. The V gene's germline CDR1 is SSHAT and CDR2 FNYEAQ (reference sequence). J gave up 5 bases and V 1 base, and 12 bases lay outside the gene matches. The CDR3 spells CASSLGPLRGLGETQYF. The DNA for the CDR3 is TGTGCCAGCAGCTTAGGCCCCCTCAGGGGGCTGGGGGAGACCCAGTACTTC.

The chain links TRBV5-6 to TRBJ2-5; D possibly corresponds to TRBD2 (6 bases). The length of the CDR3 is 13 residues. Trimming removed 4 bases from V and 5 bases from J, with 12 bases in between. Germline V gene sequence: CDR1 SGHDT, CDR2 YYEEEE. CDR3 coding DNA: TGTGCCAGCAGCCAGACTAGGGCCGAGACCCAGTACTTC. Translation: CASSQTRAETQYF.

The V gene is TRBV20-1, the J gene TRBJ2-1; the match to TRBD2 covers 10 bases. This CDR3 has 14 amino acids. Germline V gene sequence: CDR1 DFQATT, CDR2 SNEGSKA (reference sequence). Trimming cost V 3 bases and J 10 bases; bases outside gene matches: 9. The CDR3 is CSASPTQLAGEQFF. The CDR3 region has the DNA TGCAGTGCTAGCCCCACCCAACTAGCGGGAGAGCAGTTCTTC.

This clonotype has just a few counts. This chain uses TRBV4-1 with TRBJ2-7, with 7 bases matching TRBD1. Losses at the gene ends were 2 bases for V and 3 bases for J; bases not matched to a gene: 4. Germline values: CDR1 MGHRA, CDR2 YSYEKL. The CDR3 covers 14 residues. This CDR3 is CASSQTTGFYEQYF. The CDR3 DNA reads TGCGCCAGCAGCCAAACGACAGGGTTCTACGAGCAGTACTTC.

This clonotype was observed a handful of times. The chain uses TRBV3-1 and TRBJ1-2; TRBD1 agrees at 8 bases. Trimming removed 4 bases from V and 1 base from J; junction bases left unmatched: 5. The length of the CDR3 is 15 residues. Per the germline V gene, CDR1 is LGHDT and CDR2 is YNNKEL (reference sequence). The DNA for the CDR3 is TGTGCCAGCAGCCCATACAGGGGGTTTAACTATGGCTACACCTTC. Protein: CASSPYRGFNYGYTF.

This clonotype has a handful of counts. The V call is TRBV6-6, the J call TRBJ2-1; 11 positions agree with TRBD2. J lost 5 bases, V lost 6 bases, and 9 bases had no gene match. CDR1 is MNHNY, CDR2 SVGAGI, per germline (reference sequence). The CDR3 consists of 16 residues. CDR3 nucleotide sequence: TGTGCCAGCAGCCAACCTCCGACTAGCGGGGACAATGAGCAGTTCTTC. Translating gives CASSQPPTSGDNEQFF.

The CDR3 bases are TGTGCCAGTTCGGTCAGGGGACAGGCGTACTTC. Residues: CASSVRGQAYF. The chain joins TRBV28 to TRBJ2-7; 8 bases fit TRBD1. V gave up 9 bases and J gave up 12 bases; unmatched junction bases: 10. The length of the CDR3 is 11 residues. Germline CDR1 and CDR2: MDHEN and SYDVKM.

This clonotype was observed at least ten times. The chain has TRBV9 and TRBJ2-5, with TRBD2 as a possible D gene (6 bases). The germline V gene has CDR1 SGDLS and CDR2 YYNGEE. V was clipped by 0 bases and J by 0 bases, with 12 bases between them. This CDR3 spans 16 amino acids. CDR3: CASSVGGTLYQETQYF. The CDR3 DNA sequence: TGTGCCAGCAGCGTAGGCGGGACTTTGTACCAAGAGACCCAGTACTTC.

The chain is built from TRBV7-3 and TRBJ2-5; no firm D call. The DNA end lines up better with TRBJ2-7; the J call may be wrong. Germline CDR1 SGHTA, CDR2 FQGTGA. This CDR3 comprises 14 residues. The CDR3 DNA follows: TGTGCCAGCAGCGCTTTCGGCGGAGACTACGAGCAGTACTTC. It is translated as CASSAFGGDYEQYF.